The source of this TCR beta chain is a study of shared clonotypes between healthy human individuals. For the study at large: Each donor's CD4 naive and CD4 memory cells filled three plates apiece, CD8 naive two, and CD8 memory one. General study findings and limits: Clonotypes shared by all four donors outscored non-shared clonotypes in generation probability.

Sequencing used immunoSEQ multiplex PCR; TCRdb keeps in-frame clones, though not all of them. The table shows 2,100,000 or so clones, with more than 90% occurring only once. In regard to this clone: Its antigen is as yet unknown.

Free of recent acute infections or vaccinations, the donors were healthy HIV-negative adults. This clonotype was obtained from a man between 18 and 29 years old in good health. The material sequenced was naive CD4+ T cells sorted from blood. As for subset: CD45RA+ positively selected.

The CDR3, as DNA: TGTGCCAGCATCCACTGGGAGGAGGCCAAAAACATTCAGTACTTC. Its translation is CASIHWEEAKNIQYF. The V gene is TRBV6-1, the J gene TRBJ2-4; D possibly corresponds to TRBD2 (6 bases). V gave up 7 bases and J gave up 1 base, with 14 bases separating them. The germline gives CDR1 MNHNS, CDR2 SASEGT. CDR3 length: 15 residues.